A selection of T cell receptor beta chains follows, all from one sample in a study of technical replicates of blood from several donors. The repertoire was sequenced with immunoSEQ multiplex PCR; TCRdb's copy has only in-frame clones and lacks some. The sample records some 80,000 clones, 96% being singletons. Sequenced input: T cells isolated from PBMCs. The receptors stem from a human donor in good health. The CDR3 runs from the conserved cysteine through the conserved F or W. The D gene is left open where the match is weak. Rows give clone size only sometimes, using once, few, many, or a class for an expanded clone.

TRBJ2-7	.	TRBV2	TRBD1	CASLKNPRGQGEQYF	TGTGCCAGCTTGAAGAACCCCAGGGGGCAGGGCGAGCAGTACTTC
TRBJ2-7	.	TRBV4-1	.	CASSQTGLTLYEQYF	TGCGCCAGCAGCCAAACGGGACTTACTCTTTACGAGCAGTACTTC
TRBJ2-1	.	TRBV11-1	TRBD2	CASSPGLAGAREQFF	TGTGCCAGCAGCCCTGGACTAGCGGGAGCTCGTGAGCAGTTCTTC
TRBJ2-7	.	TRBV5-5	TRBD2	CASSLSTSVSYEQYF	TGTGCCAGCAGCTTGTCTACTAGCGTTTCCTACGAGCAGTACTTC
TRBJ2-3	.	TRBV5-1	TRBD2	CASSPGTSGNTDTQYF	TGCGCCAGCAGCCCTGGGACTAGCGGGAACACAGATACGCAGTATTTT
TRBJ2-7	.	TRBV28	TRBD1	CASSSLRQGLWEQYF	TGTGCCAGCAGTTCCCTCAGACAGGGCCTTTGGGAGCAGTACTTC
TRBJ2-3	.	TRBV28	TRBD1	CASSRTGGPTDTQYF	TGTGCCAGCAGTCGGACAGGGGGGCCCACAGATACGCAGTATTTT
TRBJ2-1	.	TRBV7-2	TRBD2	CASSLVPSGSSYNEQFF	TGTGCCAGCAGCTTAGTGCCTAGCGGGAGCTCCTACAATGAGCAGTTCTTC
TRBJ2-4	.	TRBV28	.	CASSPDSRTKNIQYF	TGTGCCAGCAGTCCGGACAGTCGAACCAAAAACATTCAGTACTTC
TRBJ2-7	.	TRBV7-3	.	CASSPDRYSYEQYF	TGTGCCAGCAGCCCGGACAGATACTCCTACGAGCAGTACTTC
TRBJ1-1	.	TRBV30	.	CAWSPRIEAFF	TGTGCCTGGAGTCCTAGGATTGAAGCTTTCTTT
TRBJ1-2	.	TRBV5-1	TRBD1	CASSLGDRSNYGYTF	TGCGCCAGCAGCTTGGGGGACAGGAGCAACTATGGCTACACCTTC
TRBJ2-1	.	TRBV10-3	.	CAISDGGLEFF	TGTGCCATCAGTGACGGGGGGCTCGAGTTCTTC
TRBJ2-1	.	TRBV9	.	CASSGGSYNEQFF	TGTGCCAGCTCTGGCGGCTCCTACAATGAGCAGTTCTTC
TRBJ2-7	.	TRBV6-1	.	CASSLQGLNYEQYF	TGTGCCAGCAGTTTACAGGGTTTGAACTACGAGCAGTACTTC
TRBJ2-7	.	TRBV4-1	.	CASSPGASGLLMGSYEQYF	TGCGCCAGCAGCCCGGGGGCTAGCGGACTCCTAATGGGTAGCTACGAGCAGTACTTC
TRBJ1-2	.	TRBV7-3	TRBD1	CASSPGQGASGYTF	TGTGCCAGCAGCCCCGGTCAGGGGGCTAGTGGCTACACCTTC
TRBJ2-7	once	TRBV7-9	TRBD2	CASSSGFREVLREQYF	TGTGCCAGCAGCTCCGGATTTCGGGAGGTCTTACGAGAGCAGTACTTC
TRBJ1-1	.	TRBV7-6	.	CASGPGEAFF	TGTGCCAGCGGTCCAGGAGAAGCTTTCTTT
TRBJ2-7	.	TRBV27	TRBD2	CASSFGLRGDEQYF	TGTGCCAGCAGTTTCGGCCTACGGGGGGACGAGCAGTACTTC
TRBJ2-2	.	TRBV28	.	CATITRGDAGELFF	TGTGCCACTATAACCCGAGGAGACGCCGGGGAGCTGTTTTTT
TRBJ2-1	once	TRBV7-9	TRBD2	CASSFGRELDEQFF	TGTGCCAGCAGCTTTGGGCGGGAGCTCGATGAGCAGTTCTTC
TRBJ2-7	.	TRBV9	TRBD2	CASSVGGSSYEQYF	TGTGCCAGCAGCGTAGGCGGGAGCTCCTACGAGCAGTACTTC
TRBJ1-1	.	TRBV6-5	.	CASSYHGMNTEAFF	TGTGCCAGCAGTTACCACGGTATGAACACTGAAGCTTTCTTT
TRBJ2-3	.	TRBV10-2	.	CASSEPPARATTDTQYF	TGCGCCAGCAGTGAGCCGCCGGCCAGGGCGACCACAGATACGCAGTATTTT
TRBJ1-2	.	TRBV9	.	CASQGSNYGYTF	TGTGCCAGCCAGGGTTCAAACTATGGCTACACCTTC
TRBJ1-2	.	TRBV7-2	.	CASSLVLRNPRYGYTF	TGTGCCAGCAGCCTCGTATTGAGGAACCCCCGATATGGCTACACCTTC
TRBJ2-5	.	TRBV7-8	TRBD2	CASTKTSESQETQYF	TGTGCCAGCACCAAAACTAGCGAATCCCAAGAGACCCAGTACTTC
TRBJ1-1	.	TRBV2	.	CASSEDLLNTEAFF	TGTGCCAGCAGTGAAGATCTCTTGAACACTGAAGCTTTCTTT
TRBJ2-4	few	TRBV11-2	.	CASSSIKFGGRAKNIQYF	TGTGCCAGCAGCTCCATAAAGTTCGGGGGTCGGGCCAAAAACATTCAGTACTTC
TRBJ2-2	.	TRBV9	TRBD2	CASSVRTRRESDTGELFF	TGTGCCAGCAGCGTTAGGACTAGGCGGGAGTCTGACACCGGGGAGCTGTTTTTT
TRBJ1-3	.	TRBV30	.	CAWTFGGAGNTIYF	TGTGCCTGGACATTCGGGGGAGCTGGAAACACCATATATTTT
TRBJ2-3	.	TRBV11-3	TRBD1	CASSAGQGTDTQYF	TGTGCCAGCAGCGCCGGACAGGGGACAGATACGCAGTATTTT
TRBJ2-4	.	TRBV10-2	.	CASRRDGIQYF	TGCGCCAGCAGGCGGGACGGCATTCAGTACTTC
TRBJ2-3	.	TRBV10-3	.	CAIRLRLETDTQYF	TGTGCCATCAGACTGCGACTAGAAACAGATACGCAGTATTTT
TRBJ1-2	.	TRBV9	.	CASSVAGSSGGYTF	TGTGCCAGCAGCGTAGCTGGGAGTTCGGGTGGCTACACCTTC
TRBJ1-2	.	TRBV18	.	CASSPAGTYGYTF	TGTGCCAGCTCACCAGCAGGCACCTATGGCTACACCTTC
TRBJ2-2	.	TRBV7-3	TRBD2	CASSATSGSHTGELFF	TGTGCCAGCAGCGCGACTAGCGGGAGCCACACCGGGGAGCTGTTTTTT
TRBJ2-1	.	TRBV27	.	CASRLASNEQFF	TGTGCCAGCAGATTGGCTTCGAATGAGCAGTTCTTC
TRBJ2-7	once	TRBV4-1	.	CASSLRGEQYF	TGCGCCAGCAGCCTTAGGGGCGAGCAGTACTTC
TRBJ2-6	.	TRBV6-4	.	CASRRNGANVLTF	TGTGCCAGCCGCAGGAATGGGGCCAACGTCCTGACTTTC
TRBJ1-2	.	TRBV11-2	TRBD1	CASSLGGTGFNYGYTF	TGTGCCAGCAGCTTAGGGGGGACAGGATTCAACTATGGCTACACCTTC
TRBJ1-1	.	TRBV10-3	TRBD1	CAISLDRGPVNTEAFF	TGTGCCATCAGCCTCGACAGGGGGCCAGTGAACACTGAAGCTTTCTTT
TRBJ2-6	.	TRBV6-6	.	CASSHRPGANVLTF	TGTGCCAGCAGTCACAGGCCCGGGGCCAACGTCCTGACTTTC
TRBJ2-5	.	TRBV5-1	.	CASSSGRLQETQYF	TGCGCCAGCAGTAGCGGACGCCTCCAAGAGACCCAGTACTTC
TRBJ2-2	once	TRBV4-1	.	CASSQVLNTGELFF	TGCGCCAGCAGCCAAGTTCTGAACACCGGGGAGCTGTTTTTT
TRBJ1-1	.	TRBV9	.	CASSVVGLGNTEAFF	TGTGCCAGCAGCGTAGTCGGACTGGGGAACACTGAAGCTTTCTTT
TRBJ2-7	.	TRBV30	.	CAWARGSYEQYF	TGTGCCTGGGCCCGCGGCTCCTACGAGCAGTACTTC
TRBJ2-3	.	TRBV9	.	CASSIQGMGNTQYF	TGTGCCAGCAGCATACAGGGAATGGGAAATACGCAGTATTTT
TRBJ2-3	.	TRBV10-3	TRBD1	CATRQGGRTDTQYF	TGTGCCACACGACAGGGGGGGCGCACAGATACGCAGTATTTT
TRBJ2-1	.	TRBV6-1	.	CASSIQGFTYNEQFF	TGTGCCAGCAGTATTCAGGGGTTCACCTACAATGAGCAGTTCTTC
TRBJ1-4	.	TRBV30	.	CAWSGLGRNEKLFF	TGTGCCTGGAGTGGACTAGGGAGGAATGAAAAACTGTTTTTT
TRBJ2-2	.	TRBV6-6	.	CASSFTGYTGELFF	TGTGCCAGCAGTTTTACAGGGTACACCGGGGAGCTGTTTTTT